This is a list of T cell receptor beta chains from one sample in a study of CD8 T cells in Susac syndrome. TCRdb ran MiXCR on the immunoSEQ multiplex PCR reads and lists one entry per CDR3 protein. The sample carries about 200,000 distinct CDR3 sequences, 85% to 95% recorded once. The material sequenced was CD4+ T cells from PBMCs. The receptors stem from a human donor in good health. The CDR3 runs from the conserved cysteine through the conserved F or W. A D gene is named only where the DNA matches it firmly.

d_gene	len	v_gene	j_gene	CDR3aa	CDR3nt
NA	13	TRBV5-1	TRBJ2-3	CASSLRAADTQYF	TGCGCCAGCAGCTTGCGGGCAGCCGATACGCAGTATTTT
TRBD1	13	TRBV12-3/TRBV12-4	TRBJ2-5	CASSRQGSETQYF	TGTGCCAGCAGTCGACAGGGGAGCGAGACCCAGTACTTC
TRBD2	14	TRBV12-3/TRBV12-4	TRBJ2-5	CASSFARRGVPQYF	TGTGCCAGCAGTTTCGCTCGGCGGGGGGTTCCCCAGTACTTC
NA	15	TRBV9	TRBJ2-7	CASSVGQGISYEQYF	TGTGCCAGCAGCGTAGGGCAGGGGATTTCCTACGAGCAGTACTTC
NA	11	TRBV9	TRBJ2-3	CAIHLTDTQYF	TGTGCCATCCACCTCACAGATACGCAGTATTTT
TRBD2	12	TRBV29-1	TRBJ2-3	CSVWEGADTQYF	TGCAGCGTTTGGGAGGGAGCAGATACGCAGTATTTT
NA	14	TRBV5-1	TRBJ1-2	CASSLGGQLYGYTF	TGCGCCAGCAGCTTGGGAGGGCAGCTCTATGGCTACACCTTC
TRBD1	14	TRBV20-1	TRBJ1-1	CSARPGTANTEAFF	TGCAGTGCTAGACCCGGGACAGCAAACACTGAAGCTTTCTTT
NA	13	TRBV30	TRBJ2-2	CAWSRTNTGELFF	TGTGCCTGGAGCAGGACGAACACCGGGGAGCTGTTTTTT
NA	14	TRBV29-1	TRBJ2-3	CSVGDIDGADTQYF	TGCAGCGTTGGAGACATTGACGGCGCAGATACGCAGTATTTT
NA	13	TRBV24-1	TRBJ2-5	CATSDRALETQYF	TGTGCCACCAGTGACAGGGCATTGGAGACCCAGTACTTC
TRBD1	15	TRBV3-1	TRBJ1-6	CASSQLGTDNSPLHF	TGTGCCAGCAGCCAACTAGGGACAGATAATTCACCCCTCCACTTT
TRBD2	14	TRBV20-1	TRBJ2-3	CSAGVAGSTDTQYF	TGCAGTGCCGGAGTAGCGGGGAGCACAGATACGCAGTATTTT
NA	14	TRBV30	TRBJ2-1	CAWSPRGAGRQQFF	TGTGCCTGGAGTCCACGGGGGGCGGGGCGGCAGCAGTTCTTC
NA	15	TRBV4-1	TRBJ1-2	CASSQEGSANYGYTF	TGCGCCAGCAGCCAAGAGGGGAGTGCTAACTATGGCTACACCTTC
NA	12	TRBV30	TRBJ1-2	CAWSGGQYGYTF	TGTGCCTGGAGTGGAGGGCAGTATGGCTACACCTTC
NA	14	TRBV5-1	TRBJ1-2	CASSLWPTDYGYTF	TGCGCCAGCAGCTTGTGGCCCACCGACTATGGCTACACCTTC
NA	16	TRBV9	TRBJ2-2	CASSVLAWRSTGELFF	TGTGCCAGCAGCGTACTTGCTTGGAGGTCCACCGGGGAGCTGTTTTTT
TRBD2	17	TRBV4-3	TRBJ2-1	CASSQEELAMDYNEQFF	TGCGCCAGCAGCCAAGAAGAACTAGCGATGGACTACAATGAGCAGTTCTTC
NA	12	TRBV30	TRBJ1-1	CAWSVGAGKAFF	TGTGCCTGGAGTGTAGGGGCAGGGAAAGCTTTCTTT
NA	11	TRBV20-1	TRBJ1-1	CSARIQTEAFF	TGCAGTGCTAGAATTCAGACTGAAGCTTTCTTT
TRBD2	15	TRBV5-4	TRBJ2-1	CASSLGAGGLKEQFF	TGTGCCAGCAGCTTGGGAGCGGGGGGGCTCAAGGAGCAGTTCTTC
TRBD2	15	TRBV20-1	TRBJ2-3	CSARIAGGGTDTQYF	TGCAGTGCTAGAATAGCGGGGGGGGGCACAGATACGCAGTATTTT
NA	13	TRBV6-2/TRBV6-3	TRBJ2-5	CASRIGGLETQYF	TGTGCCAGCCGTATTGGAGGGCTGGAGACCCAGTACTTC
TRBD1	16	TRBV14	TRBJ2-6	CASSRERTGRANVLTF	TGTGCCAGCAGCCGGGAGAGGACAGGGAGGGCCAACGTCCTGACTTTC
NA	13	TRBV3-1	TRBJ1-5	CASAQGGDQPQHF	TGTGCCAGCGCGCAGGGCGGGGATCAGCCCCAGCATTTT
NA	13	TRBV5-4	TRBJ2-5	CASSPYRVETQYF	TGTGCCAGCAGCCCGTACAGGGTAGAGACCCAGTACTTC
TRBD1	13	TRBV20-1	TRBJ1-2	CSARRYRGYGYTF	TGCAGTGCTAGAAGGTACAGGGGCTATGGCTACACCTTC
TRBD2	14	TRBV29-1	TRBJ2-2	CSVDLAGVTGELFF	TGCAGCGTTGACCTAGCGGGAGTCACCGGGGAGCTGTTTTTT
NA	13	TRBV18	TRBJ2-5	CASSLTGKETQYF	TGTGCCAGCTCTCTGACAGGAAAAGAGACCCAGTACTTC
NA	13	TRBV30	TRBJ1-1	CAWSRDLGTEAFF	TGTGCCTGGAGCCGCGATTTGGGCACTGAAGCTTTCTTT
NA	14	TRBV5-4	TRBJ2-5	CASSRDSEQETQYF	TGTGCCAGCAGTCGGGACTCGGAGCAAGAGACCCAGTACTTC
NA	14	TRBV7-6	TRBJ1-6	CASSPSPSISPLHF	TGTGCCAGCAGCCCGAGCCCCTCCATTTCACCCCTCCACTTT
TRBD1	14	TRBV12-3/TRBV12-4	TRBJ1-1	CASSLRQGHTEAFF	TGTGCCAGCAGTTTACGACAGGGACACACTGAAGCTTTCTTT
TRBD2	13	TRBV20-1	TRBJ2-5	CSARDGGKETQYF	TGCAGTGCTAGAGACGGGGGGAAAGAGACCCAGTACTTC
TRBD1	12	TRBV29-1	TRBJ1-1	CSADRADTEAFF	TGCAGCGCGGACAGGGCCGACACTGAAGCTTTCTTT
NA	15	TRBV9	TRBJ2-1	CASSALSGSYNEQFF	TGTGCCAGCAGCGCTCTTAGCGGCTCCTACAATGAGCAGTTCTTC
TRBD2	14	TRBV20-1	TRBJ2-3	CSPRLAGDTDTQYF	TGCAGTCCTCGACTAGCGGGGGACACAGATACGCAGTATTTT
TRBD2	15	TRBV20-1	TRBJ2-1	CSPWRTSGGYNEQFF	TGCAGTCCGTGGCGGACTAGCGGGGGGTACAATGAGCAGTTCTTC
NA	13	TRBV18	TRBJ1-1	CASSLDGGTEAFF	TGTGCCAGCTCTCTGGACGGGGGCACTGAAGCTTTCTTT
TRBD1	14	TRBV29-1	TRBJ2-2	CSVTGTVDTGELFF	TGCAGCGTTACCGGGACAGTCGACACCGGGGAGCTGTTTTTT
NA	14	TRBV29-1	TRBJ1-5	CSVGSTEGSQPQHF	TGCAGCGTTGGTTCGACAGAGGGGAGTCAGCCCCAGCATTTT